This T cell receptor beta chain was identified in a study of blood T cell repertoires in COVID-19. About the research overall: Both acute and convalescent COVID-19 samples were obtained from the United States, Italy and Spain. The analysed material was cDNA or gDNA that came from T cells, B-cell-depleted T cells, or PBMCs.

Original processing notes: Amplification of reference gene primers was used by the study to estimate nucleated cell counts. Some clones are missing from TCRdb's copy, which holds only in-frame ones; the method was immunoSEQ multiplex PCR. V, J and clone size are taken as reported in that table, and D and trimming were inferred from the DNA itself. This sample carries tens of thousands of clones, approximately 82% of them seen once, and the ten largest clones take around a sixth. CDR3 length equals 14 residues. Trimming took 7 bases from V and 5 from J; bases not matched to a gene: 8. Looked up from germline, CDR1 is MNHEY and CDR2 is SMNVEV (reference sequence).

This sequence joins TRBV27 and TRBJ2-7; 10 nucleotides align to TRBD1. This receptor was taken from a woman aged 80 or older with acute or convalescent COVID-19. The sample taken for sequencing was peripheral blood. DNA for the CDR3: TGTGCCAGCACCGAGACAGGGGGCGTACACGAGCAGTACTTC. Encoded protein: CASTETGGVHEQYF.